Listed here is a single T cell receptor (beta chain). Antigen unknown. Any gene name here is a mouse gene name. Sequencing ends 1 residue short of the CDR3 end; the germline J gene provides the rest. This entry is derived from a study of tissue T cells after allogeneic stem cell transplantation. Germline-derived CDR1 and CDR2 are SGHLS and HYDKME. The CDR3 is made up of 14 amino acids. The V segment lost 0 bases and the J segment 8 bases; nucleotides outside the gene matches: 5. This table comes from immunoSEQ multiplex PCR, and its TCRdb copy is limited to in-frame clones, with some not included. The sample records some 6,700 clones, 50% being singletons. Overall study findings and caveats: Which tissue TCRs were alloreactive or antigen-specific was not determined. Some clones might be persisting host cells. TCR repertoires tracked anatomic similarity, regardless of disease or transplant status.

Described time point: mouse harvest day 7 after allogeneic transplant. Tail vein injection delivered 10^7 T-cell-depleted bone marrow cells and 10^6 splenic CD5+ T cells. Tissues came from B6→BALB/c major-mismatch GVHD mice at day 7 or 14. The specimen sequenced was gut tissue. The V and J genes are TRBV12-2 and TRBJ2-5; 9 nucleotides match TRBD2. The sequence derives from a female BALB/c mouse given C57BL/6 T cells with graft-versus-host disease after an allogeneic hematopoietic cell transplant. The covered CDR3 bases are TGTGCCAGCTCTCTCGAACTGGGGGGCGGCACCCAGTAC. Its protein is CASSLELGGGTQY. The CDR3, in full, reads CASSLELGGGTQYF.